This entry is about one TCR beta chain. Its cognate antigen is unknown. The CDR3 extends over 11 amino acids. Per the germline V gene, CDR1 is MDHEN and CDR2 is SYDVKM. Between the trimmed V and J ends, which lost 11 bases and 5 bases, there was a span of 13 bases. This sample is drawn from a study of T cell repertoires in cytomegalovirus infection. The wider study: Public TCR beta signatures provided an indication of both CMV infection and a matching HLA type. Findings and limits, study-wide: Summed public TCR beta family frequency identified CMV carriers bearing the relevant HLA. Clonotype analysis showed dominance of the ex vivo response by HLA-C-restricted CMV-specific TCR beta clonotypes.

TCRdb recomputed calls from the reads with MiXCR, one row per CDR3 protein. The data contain under 800,000 distinct CDR3 sequences, 24% of them seen just once; the ten biggest clones take up 6.5% to 10%. This receptor was identified in a human donor in good health (CMV status not recorded). Some clones in this sample may be carry-over from other donors' samples. Sample: CD8+ T cells from PBMCs. The chain has TRBV28 and TRBJ2-7, with D perhaps matching TRBD2 (5 bases). CDR3 nucleotide sequence: TGTGCCGTAGTGGGAGCTGACGAGCAGTACGTC. Its translation: CAVVGADEQYV.